The present TCR beta chain was sequenced within a study of T-cell memory formation after mild COVID-19. Study observations and caveats: Clones shrinking from day 15 to 85 showed even CD4/CD8 mixes; later expanders tilted CD4+. CD4+ contracting clones were mainly CM and EM; CD8+ ones, EMRA.

In TCRdb, the 5' RACE reads were re-called with MiXCR into one record per CDR3 protein. Of under 250,000 distinct CDR3 sequences in the sample, around 10% are singletons; the top ten hold under 25%. This clonotype has just one count. No antigen is known for it. The V gene's germline CDR1 is SGHVS and CDR2 FQNEAQ. There are 14 residues in the CDR3. Deletions cut 5 bases from V and 7 bases from J, with 14 bases between. The clonotype originates from a young man who had mild COVID-19 (a few samples of this study predate the infection). Cell type and time point are not known. The specimen was PBMCs or a T cell subset sorted from them (not recorded which). The chain joins TRBV7-8 to TRBJ1-4; weak D call: TRBD1 (6 bases). The DNA for the CDR3 is TGTGCCAGCAGCGCACAGGGCTGGGGTGAAAAACTGTTTTTT. It specifies CASSAQGWGEKLFF. Variable domain in full (rest from reference TRBV7-8 and TRBJ1-4): GAGVSQSPRYKVAKRGQDVALRCDPISGHVSLFWYQQALGQGPEFLTYFQNEAQLDKSGLPSDRFFAERPEGSVSTLKIQRTQQEDSAVYLCASSAQGWGEKLFFGSGTQLSVL.